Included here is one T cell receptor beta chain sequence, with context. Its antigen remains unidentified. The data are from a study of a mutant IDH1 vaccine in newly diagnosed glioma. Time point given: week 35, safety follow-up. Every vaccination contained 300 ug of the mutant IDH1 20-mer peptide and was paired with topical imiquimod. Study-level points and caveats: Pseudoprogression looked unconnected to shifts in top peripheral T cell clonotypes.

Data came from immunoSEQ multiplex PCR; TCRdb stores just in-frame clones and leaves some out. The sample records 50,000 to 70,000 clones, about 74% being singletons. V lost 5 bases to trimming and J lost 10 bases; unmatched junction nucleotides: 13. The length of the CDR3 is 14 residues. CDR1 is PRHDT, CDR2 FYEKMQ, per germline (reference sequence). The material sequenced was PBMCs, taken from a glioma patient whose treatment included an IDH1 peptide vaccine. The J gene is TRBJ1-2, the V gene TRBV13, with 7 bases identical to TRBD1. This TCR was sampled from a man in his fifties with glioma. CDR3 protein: CASSAGDSKSDYTF. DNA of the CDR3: TGTGCCAGCAGCGCCGGGGACAGTAAGTCGGACTACACCTTC.